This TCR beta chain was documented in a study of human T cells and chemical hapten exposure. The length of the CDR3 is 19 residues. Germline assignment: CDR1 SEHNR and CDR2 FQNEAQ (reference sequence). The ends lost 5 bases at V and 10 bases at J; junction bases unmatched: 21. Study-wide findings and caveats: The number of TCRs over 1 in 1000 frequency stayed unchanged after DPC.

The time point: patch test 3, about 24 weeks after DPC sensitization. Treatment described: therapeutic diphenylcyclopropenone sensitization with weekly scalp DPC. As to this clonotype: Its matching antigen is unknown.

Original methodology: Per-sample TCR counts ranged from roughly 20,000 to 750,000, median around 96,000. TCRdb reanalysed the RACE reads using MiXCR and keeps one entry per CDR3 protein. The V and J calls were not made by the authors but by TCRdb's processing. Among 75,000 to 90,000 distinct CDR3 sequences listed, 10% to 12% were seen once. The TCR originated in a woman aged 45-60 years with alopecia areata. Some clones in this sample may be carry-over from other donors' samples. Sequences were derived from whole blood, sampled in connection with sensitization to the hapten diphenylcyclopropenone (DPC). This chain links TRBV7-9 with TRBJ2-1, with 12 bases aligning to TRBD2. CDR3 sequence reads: CASSPTGGLAGLAGQEQFF. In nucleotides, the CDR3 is TGTGCCAGCAGCCCGACTGGGGGACTAGCGGGTCTCGCTGGCCAGGAGCAGTTCTTC. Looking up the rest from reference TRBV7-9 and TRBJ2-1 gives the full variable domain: DTGVSQNPRHKITKRGQNVTFRCDPISEHNRLYWYRQTLGQGPEFLTYFQNEAQLEKSRLLSDRFSAERPKGSFSTLEIQRTEQGDSAMYLCASSPTGGLAGLAGQEQFFGPGTRLTVL.